The 28 T cell receptor beta chains given below trace back to one sample, sequenced in a study of early T cells in non-severe SARS-CoV-2 infection. TCRdb called the 5' RACE reads again in MiXCR, with one record for every CDR3 protein. The data show 17,000 or so distinct CDR3 sequences, under 7% seen once. The input for sequencing was whole blood, taken at baseline. These receptors were taken from an adult who was a healthcare worker with PCR-confirmed SARS-CoV-2 infection or an uninfected control (not recorded which).

This clonotype was detected many times. The rearrangement uses TRBV6-1 and TRBJ1-1; a weak D match, TRBD1 (6 bases). The CDR3 length is 15 residues. V was trimmed by 6 bases and J by 4 bases, leaving 18 bases between them. Per the germline V gene, CDR1 is MNHNS and CDR2 is SASEGT. The CDR3 DNA reads as TGTGCCAGCAGCTACGCCGGGGGGGCCCTCACTGAAGCTTTCTTT. Encoded protein: CASSYAGGALTEAFF.

In its sample, this clonotype was seen a few times. The chain carries TRBV5-5 and TRBJ1-4, with D maybe TRBD1 (6 bases). Trimming took 4 bases from V and 8 from J, leaving 15 bases between them. This CDR3 is built from 14 residues. Looked up from germline, CDR1 is SGHKS and CDR2 is YYEKEE (reference sequence). CDR3: CASSHPTGQEKLFF. For the CDR3, the DNA is TGTGCCAGCAGCCACCCTACAGGACAGGAAAAACTGTTTTTT. Drawing the rest from reference TRBV5-5 and TRBJ1-4, the complete variable domain is DAGVTQSPTHLIKTRGQQVTLRCSPISGHKSVSWYQQVLGQGPQFIFQYYEKEERGRGNFPDRFSARQFPNYSSELNVNALLLGDSALYLCASSHPTGQEKLFFGSGTQLSVL.

At least ten counts were recorded for this clonotype. The chain uses TRBV5-4 and TRBJ2-3; TRBD2 aligns across 11 bases. Germline V gene lookup returns CDR1 SGHNT and CDR2 YYREEE (reference sequence). The ends lost 4 bases at V and 6 bases at J; junction bases unmatched: 7. The CDR3 runs to 15 residues. CDR3 DNA sequence: TGTGCCAGCAGCCGCCGACTAGCGGGGTCTGATACGCAGTATTTT. Translation gives CASSRRLAGSDTQYF.

This clonotype was seen repeatedly, ten times or more. This chain joins TRBV18 and TRBJ1-5; 8 bases match TRBD1. The CDR3 consists of 13 residues. Germline CDR1 is KGHSH and CDR2 is LQKENI. The V segment lost 6 bases and the J segment 6 bases; nucleotides outside the gene matches: 4. CDR3 loop: CASSYDRGQPQHF. For the CDR3, the DNA is TGTGCCAGCTCGTACGACAGGGGTCAGCCCCAGCATTTT.

V and J are TRBV2 and TRBJ2-5; possibly TRBD2 for D (5 bases). V shed 4 bases and J shed 2 bases, with 8 bases lying between them. The CDR3 has 13 residues. Germline CDR1 and CDR2: SNHLY and FYNNEI. DNA of the CDR3: TGTGCCAGCAGTGGGCAGCGGCAAGAGACCCAGTACTTC. It codes for CASSGQRQETQYF.

This clonotype was picked up many times. V usage is TRBV29-1 and J usage is TRBJ1-1, with no clear D. The CDR3 has 12 residues. CDR1 is SQVTM and CDR2 is ANQGSEA in the germline V gene. Trimming took off 5 bases at V and 2 bases at J, with 9 bases between the two ends. The CDR3 sequence: CSVTSFNTEAFF. CDR3 nucleotide sequence: TGCAGCGTTACCAGCTTCAACACTGAAGCTTTCTTT.

In this sample, this clonotype turned up many times. This chain connects TRBV5-1 to TRBJ2-2; 7 bases are a match to TRBD1. Per germline, CDR1 SGHRS and CDR2 YFSETQ. The J segment lost 9 bases and the V segment lost 1 base, leaving 6 bases of the junction unmatched. The CDR3 spans 14 residues. The CDR3 DNA is TGCGCCAGCAGCTTGAACAGGGGTTATAGGGAGCTGTTTTTT. This gives the protein CASSLNRGYRELFF.

In its sample, this clonotype was seen a few times. This sequence joins TRBV12-3 or TRBV12-4 and TRBJ1-1, with a possible D match to TRBD1 (6 bases). The CDR3 has 13 residues. V was pared by 5 bases and J by 11 bases, with 18 bases between. The CDR3 DNA reads TGTGCCAGCAGTCCCGGACAGCCGCAGCGGGCTTTCTTT. This encodes CASSPGQPQRAFF.

This clonotype was counted ten times or more. CDR3 nucleotide sequence: TGTGCCATCAGTGAGTCACTAGCGGGAATGGCAGATACGCAGTATTTT. Translated: CAISESLAGMADTQYF. This sequence joins TRBV10-3 and TRBJ2-3; 10 bases are shared with TRBD2. V lost 0 bases and J lost 4; bases outside the gene matches: 4. Germline assignment: CDR1 ENHRY and CDR2 SYGVKD. The CDR3 sequence is 16 residues long.

The sample holds many counts of this clonotype. The V gene is TRBV11-2, the J gene TRBJ1-1; D gene unclear. Per the germline V gene, CDR1 is SGHAT and CDR2 is FQNNGV. Trimming cost V 3 bases and J 2 bases, with 10 bases left between them. The CDR3 contains 14 residues. CDR3 DNA sequence: TGTGCCAGCAGCTTTGGCAGCGGTAACACTGAAGCTTTCTTT. This translates into CASSFGSGNTEAFF.

This clonotype was detected many times. V is TRBV29-1 and J is TRBJ2-5, with D maybe TRBD2 (6 bases). The CDR3 is made up of 14 amino acids. The ends were cut back, 4 bases at V and 5 bases at J, with 17 bases in the middle. The germline V gene has CDR1 SQVTM and CDR2 ANQGSEA. CDR3 nucleotide sequence: TGCAGCGTTGTTCGGGACTTGAGAGAGGAGACCCAGTACTTC. Its protein is CSVVRDLREETQYF.

CDR3 nucleotides: TGTGCCAGCAGCCTCGCCTCTGGGGCCAACGTCCTGACTTTC. Its translation: CASSLASGANVLTF. This chain connects TRBV7-2 to TRBJ2-6; D unclear. The CDR3 length is 14 residues. The germline CDR1 and CDR2 sequences are SGHTA and FQGNSA. The ends were cut back, 5 bases at V and 0 bases at J, with 5 bases in the middle.

Many counts were recorded for this clonotype. The chain joins TRBV19 to TRBJ2-5, with D possibly being TRBD1 (5 bases). The V gene lost 3 bases and the J gene lost 5 bases, with 16 bases spanning the gap. This CDR3 contains 15 residues. Germline CDR1 and CDR2: LNHDA and SQIVND (reference sequence). The CDR3 here is CASSIIPQGMETQYF. The CDR3 DNA reads TGTGCCAGTAGTATTATCCCCCAGGGAATGGAGACCCAGTACTTC. Together with reference TRBV19 and TRBJ2-5, the CDR3 gives the full variable domain: DGGITQSPKYLFRKEGQNVTLSCEQNLNHDAMYWYRQDPGQGLRLIYYSQIVNDFQKGDIAEGYSVSREKKESFPLTVTSAQKNPTAFYLCASSIIPQGMETQYFGPGTRLLVL.

This clonotype counts as medium-sized. The V gene is TRBV10-2, the J gene TRBJ1-2; D may be TRBD1 (5 bases). Trimming pared 6 bases from V and 4 bases from J, leaving 15 bases between. The germline V gene has CDR1 WSHSY and CDR2 SAAADI. This CDR3 comprises 14 residues. CDR3 nucleotide sequence: TGCGCCAGCAGGCCGCCACAGGCCCTCTATGGCTACACCTTC. Encoded protein: CASRPPQALYGYTF.

This clonotype was recorded many times. The rearrangement uses TRBV29-1 and TRBJ2-1, with D uncertain. The ends were cut back, 6 bases at V and 2 bases at J, with 17 bases in the middle. The CDR3 totals 15 residues. Germline CDR1 reads SQVTM; CDR2 reads ANQGSEA. CDR3 sequence (DNA): TGCAGCGTCGTCTTCAGAACTCCACCCTACAATGAGCAGTTCTTC. Residues: CSVVFRTPPYNEQFF.

This clonotype was recorded many times. The chain links TRBV5-6 to TRBJ2-2; D may be TRBD2 (5 bases). Per the germline V gene, CDR1 is SGHDT and CDR2 is YYEEEE. V dropped 1 base and J dropped 7 bases, with 8 bases sitting between them. The CDR3 length is 13 residues. CDR3 DNA sequence: TGTGCCAGCAGCTTGATTAGCGACGGGGAGCTGTTTTTT. Its translation is CASSLISDGELFF.

The table lists this clonotype with many counts. This rearrangement joins TRBV28 to TRBJ2-7, with 7 bases identical to TRBD1. V shed 3 bases, J shed 4 bases, and the junction held 6 bases outside the gene matches. The CDR3 has 14 residues. Germline lookup yields CDR1 MDHEN and CDR2 SYDVKM. CDR3 residues: CASSFPGQPYEQYF. The CDR3 DNA reads as TGTGCCAGCAGTTTCCCGGGACAGCCTTACGAGCAGTACTTC.

J is TRBJ2-5 and V is TRBV10-3; 8 positions match TRBD2. J lost 4 bases, V lost 7 bases, and 11 bases had no gene match. Germline assignment: CDR1 ENHRY and CDR2 SYGVKD. This CDR3 is built from 15 residues. The chain's CDR3 is CAINKSGGTAETQYF. In nucleotides, the CDR3 is TGTGCCATCAACAAGAGCGGGGGAACGGCAGAGACCCAGTACTTC.

This clonotype was counted at least ten times. The genes are TRBV20-1 and TRBJ1-3; no firm D call. The CDR3 covers 14 residues. V lost 4 bases and J 6 bases, leaving 16 bases between the germline ends. Germline V gene data show CDR1 as DFQATT and CDR2 as SNEGSKA (reference sequence). The CDR3 region is CSAIDPAGINTIYF. CDR3 sequence (DNA): TGCAGTGCTATCGACCCGGCGGGCATAAACACCATATATTTT.

This clonotype was detected many times. V is TRBV7-2 and J is TRBJ2-6, with D perhaps being TRBD1 or TRBD2 (5 bases each). The CDR3 loop spans 19 amino acids. Germline V gene data show CDR1 as SGHTA and CDR2 as FQGNSA. Trimming stripped 2 bases from V and 0 bases from J, with 17 bases between. CDR3 residues: CASSLRRQGGSSGANVLTF. The CDR3 DNA is TGTGCCAGCAGCTTACGGAGGCAGGGCGGAAGCTCTGGGGCCAACGTCCTGACTTTC. Drawing the rest from reference TRBV7-2 and TRBJ2-6, the complete variable domain is GAGVSQSPSNKVTEKGKDVELRCDPISGHTALYWYRQSLGQGLEFLIYFQGNSAPDKSGLPSDRFSAERTGGSVSTLTIQRTQQEDSAVYLCASSLRRQGGSSGANVLTFGAGSRLTVL.

This chain uses TRBV19 with TRBJ2-7; 9 bases fit TRBD1. Trimming cost V 3 bases and J 2 bases; bases outside gene matches: 2. The CDR3 is made up of 14 amino acids. Germline CDR1 LNHDA, CDR2 SQIVND (reference sequence). The CDR3 reads CASSIGTGTYEQYF. The DNA for the CDR3 is TGTGCCAGTAGTATCGGGACAGGGACCTACGAGCAGTACTTC. Variable domain in full (rest from reference TRBV19 and TRBJ2-7): DGGITQSPKYLFRKEGQNVTLSCEQNLNHDAMYWYRQDPGQGLRLIYYSQIVNDFQKGDIAEGYSVSREKKESFPLTVTSAQKNPTAFYLCASSIGTGTYEQYFGPGTRLTVT.

This clonotype was counted many times. The rearrangement uses TRBV29-1 and TRBJ2-1, with a weak D call TRBD2 (5 bases). The V and J ends lost 8 bases and 5 bases respectively, with 16 bases between them. This CDR3 comprises 13 residues. CDR1 and CDR2 from the germline V gene are SQVTM and ANQGSEA. The CDR3 DNA reads as TGCAGCTCTGGACTGGCTCGGGACAATGAGCAGTTCTTC. Amino acids: CSSGLARDNEQFF.

This clonotype was detected many times. The chain couples TRBV6-5 to TRBJ2-2; no clear D. V lost 4 bases, J lost 8 bases, and 20 bases lay in between. This CDR3 region has 16 residues. Germline loops: CDR1 MNHEY, CDR2 SVGAGI. The DNA of the CDR3 is TGTGCCAGCAGTTCCCCCTCTGCGGATGCAAGAGGGGAGCTGTTTTTT. The encoded protein is CASSSPSADARGELFF.

This clonotype was detected many times. This chain connects TRBV20-1 to TRBJ2-7, with D tentatively TRBD2 (5 bases). This CDR3 has 16 amino acids. The germline V gene encodes CDR1 DFQATT and CDR2 SNEGSKA (reference sequence). The germline V and J ends were trimmed by 4 bases and 1 base, with 20 bases remaining between them. The DNA of the CDR3 is TGCAGTGCTAAACACCCAGGACTCCGAAAATCCTACGAGCAGTACTTC. It specifies CSAKHPGLRKSYEQYF.

Details on this clonotype: Being one base from a much bigger clone, this may be a read error. The V call is TRBV12-3 or TRBV12-4, the J call TRBJ2-5; D ambiguous. The CDR3 has 11 amino acids. The CDR3 loop is CVSSREETQYF. The CDR3 nucleotides are TGTGTCAGCAGCCGTGAAGAGACCCAGTACTTC.

This clonotype was seen at least ten times. The rearrangement uses TRBV2 and TRBJ1-4; D not resolved. Trimming cost V 4 bases and J 0 bases, with 12 bases left between them. The CDR3 runs to 16 residues. The germline V gene encodes CDR1 SNHLY and CDR2 FYNNEI. CDR3: CASSGEWDSTNEKLFF. CDR3 bases: TGTGCCAGCAGTGGGGAATGGGATTCAACTAATGAAAAACTGTTTTTT.

The sample holds many counts of this clonotype. This sequence joins TRBV14 and TRBJ1-1; maybe TRBD1 (6 bases). The CDR3 consists of 16 residues. The V end was cut by 3 bases, the J end by 0 bases, with 14 bases between. The germline gives CDR1 SGHDN, CDR2 FVKESK. For the CDR3, the DNA is TGTGCCAGCAGCCAGCGGGGGGGGCCTATGAACACTGAAGCTTTCTTT. It is translated as CASSQRGGPMNTEAFF.

There are many counts of this clonotype. The V call is TRBV7-2, the J call TRBJ2-3, with 9 bases fitting TRBD1. The J segment lost 4 bases and the V segment lost 8 bases, leaving 7 bases of the junction unmatched. CDR3 length: 14 residues. Germline-derived CDR1 and CDR2 are SGHTA and FQGNSA. CDR3 in amino acids: CASLEDRGADTQYF. The CDR3 DNA reads TGTGCCAGCCTGGAGGACAGGGGAGCAGATACGCAGTATTTT.